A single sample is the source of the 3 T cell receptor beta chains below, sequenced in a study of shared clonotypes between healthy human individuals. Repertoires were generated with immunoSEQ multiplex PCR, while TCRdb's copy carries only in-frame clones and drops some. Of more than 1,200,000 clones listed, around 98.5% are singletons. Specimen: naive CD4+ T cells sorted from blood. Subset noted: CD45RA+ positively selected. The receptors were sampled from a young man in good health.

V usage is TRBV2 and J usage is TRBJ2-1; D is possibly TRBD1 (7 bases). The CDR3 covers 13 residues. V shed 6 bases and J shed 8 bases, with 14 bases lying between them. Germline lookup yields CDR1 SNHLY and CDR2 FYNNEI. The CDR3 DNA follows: TGTGCCAGCAGGGCGGAGGGGGCGGATGAGCAGTTCTTC. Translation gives CASRAEGADEQFF.

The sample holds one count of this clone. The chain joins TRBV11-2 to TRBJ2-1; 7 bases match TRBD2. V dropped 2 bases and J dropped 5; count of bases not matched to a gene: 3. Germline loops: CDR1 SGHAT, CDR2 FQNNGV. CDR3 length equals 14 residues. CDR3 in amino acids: CASSLPGLNNEQFF. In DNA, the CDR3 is TGTGCCAGCAGCTTACCGGGACTAAACAATGAGCAGTTCTTC.

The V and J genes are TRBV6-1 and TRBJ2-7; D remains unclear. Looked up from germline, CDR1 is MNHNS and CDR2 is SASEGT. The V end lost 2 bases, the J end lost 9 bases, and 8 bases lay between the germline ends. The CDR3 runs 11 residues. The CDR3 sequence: CASSEPAAQYF. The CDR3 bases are TGTGCCAGCAGTGAACCCGCGGCGCAGTACTTC.